This is a list of T cell receptor beta chains from one sample in a study of spatial heterogeneity in lung cancer. From the 5' RACE reads, TCRdb called clonotypes with MiXCR, one entry per CDR3 protein. The repertoire holds around 87,000 distinct CDR3 sequences, with less than 15% as singletons. Here the sequenced sample was PBMCs, taken at surgery. These receptors were taken from a male donor with early-stage non-small cell lung cancer. Each CDR3 is given with its conserved first and last residue. A D gene is named only where the DNA matches it firmly. Only part of the rows carry a size: once, few, many, or a class if the clone is expanded.

NA	NA	TRBJ2-1	TRBV12-3/TRBV12-4	CASSRSGSSGGQFF	TGTGCCAGCAGTCGTTCGGGCAGTTCGGGTGGGCAGTTCTTC
few	TRBD1	TRBJ2-7	TRBV24-1	CATSDPDRGHEQYF	TGTGCCACCAGTGATCCGGACAGGGGTCACGAGCAGTACTTC
NA	NA	TRBJ2-5	TRBV5-1	CASSPRMGETQYF	TGCGCCAGCAGCCCACGGATGGGGGAGACCCAGTACTTC
NA	NA	TRBJ2-2	TRBV7-9	CASSQRQIDTGELFF	TGTGCCAGCAGCCAGAGGCAGATTGACACCGGGGAGCTGTTTTTT
few	NA	TRBJ1-2	TRBV7-2	CASSNQGNVGGYTF	TGTGCCAGCAGCAACCAGGGGAACGTCGGGGGCTACACCTTC
NA	NA	TRBJ1-2	TRBV7-2	CASSIGGVGYTF	TGTGCCAGCAGCATAGGAGGAGTTGGCTACACCTTC
few	TRBD2	TRBJ2-7	TRBV5-1	CASSLGTSGDRWQYF	TGCGCCAGCAGCCTTGGGACTAGCGGGGACCGTTGGCAGTACTTC
NA	NA	TRBJ2-7	TRBV6-1	CASSESAGAGAYEQYF	TGTGCCAGCAGTGAATCAGCAGGGGCGGGGGCCTACGAGCAGTACTTC
NA	NA	TRBJ1-1	TRBV12-3/TRBV12-4	CASSGIGGGEAFF	TGTGCCAGCAGTGGCATCGGAGGCGGTGAAGCTTTCTTT
NA	TRBD2	TRBJ2-3	TRBV20-1	CSARDSSGRTTDTQYF	TGCAGTGCTAGAGATTCAAGCGGGAGAACTACAGATACGCAGTATTTT
few	TRBD2	TRBJ2-5	TRBV7-9	CASSLDGLAGETQYF	TGTGCCAGCAGCTTAGACGGACTAGCGGGAGAGACCCAGTACTTC
NA	TRBD1	TRBJ1-2	TRBV20-1	CSAREAQGANGYTF	TGCAGTGCTAGAGAGGCACAGGGGGCAAATGGCTACACCTTC
few	NA	TRBJ1-2	TRBV28	CATGGPDYGYTF	TGTGCCACCGGGGGCCCGGACTATGGCTACACCTTC
NA	NA	TRBJ2-2	TRBV12-3/TRBV12-4	CASSLVPTGWAGELFF	TGTGCCAGCAGTTTAGTACCGACAGGTTGGGCCGGGGAGCTGTTTTTT
many	NA	TRBJ2-7	TRBV10-3	CAISVGDEQYF	TGTGCCATCAGTGTTGGGGACGAGCAGTACTTC
NA	TRBD1	TRBJ2-4	TRBV4-3	CASSQMGGRGLKNIQYF	TGCGCCAGCAGCCAGATGGGAGGCAGGGGGCTCAAAAACATTCAGTACTTC
NA	NA	TRBJ2-7	TRBV28	CASSLLYEQYF	TGTGCCAGCAGCCTCCTCTACGAGCAGTACTTC
few	TRBD2	TRBJ2-3	TRBV4-3	CASSQGKLAGTGNTQYF	TGCGCCAGCAGCCAAGGAAAACTAGCGGGGACGGGAAATACGCAGTATTTT
NA	TRBD1	TRBJ1-6	TRBV7-2	CASSFQGGSSPLHF	TGTGCCAGCAGCTTCCAGGGGGGAAGTTCACCCCTCCACTTT
NA	NA	TRBJ2-3	TRBV7-2	CASTGFGDTQYF	TGTGCCAGTACAGGGTTCGGAGATACGCAGTATTTT
many	NA	TRBJ2-2	TRBV27	CASRKTQGSNTGELFF	TGTGCCAGCAGAAAGACACAGGGATCGAACACCGGGGAGCTGTTTTTT
many	NA	TRBJ1-1	TRBV20-1	CSAYGGGTEAFF	TGCAGTGCCTACGGCGGGGGCACTGAAGCTTTCTTT
NA	NA	TRBJ2-2	TRBV6-2/TRBV6-3	CASSLQGNGELFF	TGTGCCAGCAGTTTACAGGGAAACGGGGAGCTGTTTTTT
many	TRBD2	TRBJ2-1	TRBV7-9	CASSPSGRHNEQFF	TGTGCCAGCAGTCCTAGCGGGAGGCACAATGAGCAGTTCTTC
NA	NA	TRBJ2-6	TRBV7-9	CASSLHGSGANVLTF	TGTGCCAGCAGCTTACACGGGTCTGGGGCCAACGTCCTGACTTTC
few	NA	TRBJ2-1	TRBV2	CASNLDRNNEQFF	TGTGCCAGCAACCTGGACAGAAACAATGAGCAGTTCTTC
few	NA	TRBJ2-1	TRBV5-1	CASSPHSPLTDNEQFF	TGCGCCAGCAGCCCCCACAGTCCTTTGACAGACAATGAGCAGTTCTTC
few	NA	TRBJ1-2	TRBV4-1	CASSQEGQNYGYTF	TGCGCCAGCAGCCAAGAAGGTCAAAACTATGGCTACACCTTC
many	NA	TRBJ1-6	TRBV27	CASSLSGSDRTYNSPLHF	TGTGCCAGCAGTTTAAGTGGGTCAGACCGCACTTATAATTCACCCCTCCACTTT
few	TRBD2	TRBJ2-1	TRBV3-1	CASSQDRGGDYNEQFF	TGTGCCAGCAGCCAAGACCGGGGGGGGGATTACAATGAGCAGTTCTTC
NA	NA	TRBJ1-1	TRBV28	CASSLPMNSNTEAFF	TGTGCCAGCAGTCTTCCAATGAACTCGAACACTGAAGCTTTCTTT
NA	TRBD2	TRBJ2-5	TRBV12-5	CASGSGLAGRETQYF	TGTGCTAGTGGTTCGGGACTAGCGGGACGGGAGACCCAGTACTTC
once	NA	TRBJ2-7	TRBV28	CASSLPLVGAGTYEQYF	TGTGCCAGCAGTTTACCCCTCGTGGGGGCAGGGACCTACGAGCAGTACTTC
NA	NA	TRBJ2-1	TRBV29-1	CSVALGNEQFF	TGCAGCGTTGCTTTAGGGAATGAGCAGTTCTTC
few	NA	TRBJ2-2	TRBV29-1	CSALGTGELFF	TGCAGCGCTTTGGGGACCGGGGAGCTGTTTTTT
many	NA	TRBJ2-5	TRBV28	CASSLGGSQETQYF	TGTGCCAGCTCCCTTGGGGGCTCGCAAGAGACCCAGTACTTC
NA	NA	TRBJ1-4	TRBV29-1	CSVGVGRSTNEKLFF	TGCAGCGTTGGAGTCGGACGGTCAACTAATGAAAAACTGTTTTTT
NA	TRBD1	TRBJ1-6	TRBV9	CASSDTTGRNSPLHF	TGTGCCAGCAGCGATACGACAGGGCGCAATTCACCCCTCCACTTT
many	TRBD2	TRBJ2-7	TRBV4-1	CASSQAAASGVYEQYF	TGCGCCAGCAGCCAGGCCGCTGCTAGCGGGGTCTACGAGCAGTACTTC
few	NA	TRBJ1-1	TRBV29-1	CSVARQPNTEAFF	TGCAGCGTTGCCCGACAACCGAACACTGAAGCTTTCTTT
many	NA	TRBJ2-7	TRBV18	CASSVDRSSYEQYF	TGTGCCAGCTCAGTAGACAGGAGCTCCTACGAGCAGTACTTC
many	TRBD2	TRBJ2-2	TRBV15	CATSRTSGSRNTGELFF	TGTGCCACCAGCAGGACTAGCGGGAGTCGGAACACCGGGGAGCTGTTTTTT
NA	NA	TRBJ1-6	TRBV20-1	CSARDRPAPMDSPLHF	TGCAGTGCTAGAGACCGGCCGGCCCCAATGGATTCACCCCTCCACTTT
many	TRBD1	TRBJ2-5	TRBV5-6	CASSLTTGGMETQYF	TGTGCCAGCAGCTTGACGACAGGGGGCATGGAGACCCAGTACTTC
few	NA	TRBJ2-5	TRBV24-1	CATSEGHWGETQYF	TGTGCCACCAGTGAGGGACATTGGGGGGAGACCCAGTACTTC
NA	TRBD2	TRBJ2-3	TRBV5-1	CASSMGGRAEDTQYF	TGCGCCAGCAGCATGGGCGGGAGGGCGGAAGATACGCAGTATTTT
many	NA	TRBJ1-2	TRBV12-3/TRBV12-4	CASSFGANGYTF	TGTGCCAGCAGTTTCGGGGCAAATGGCTACACCTTC
NA	NA	TRBJ2-7	TRBV6-1	CASSEAPSYEQYF	TGTGCCAGCAGTGAAGCACCGTCCTACGAGCAGTACTTC
NA	TRBD1	TRBJ1-2	TRBV5-5	CASSFRVPRQGSNYGYTF	TGTGCCAGCAGCTTCCGGGTCCCAAGACAGGGTTCTAACTATGGCTACACCTTC
few	NA	TRBJ1-5	TRBV4-1	CASSQDSMGGLGNQPQHF	TGCGCCAGCAGCCAAGATTCGATGGGGGGGCTGGGGAATCAGCCCCAGCATTTT
few	TRBD2	TRBJ2-5	TRBV4-2	CASSQHGASGRGLGTQYF	TGTGCCAGCAGCCAACATGGGGCTAGCGGGAGAGGGTTGGGGACCCAGTACTTC
NA	TRBD1	TRBJ1-2	TRBV6-2/TRBV6-3	CASSQPGTGDGYTF	TGTGCCAGCAGTCAGCCGGGGACAGGGGACGGCTACACCTTC
NA	NA	TRBJ2-1	TRBV28	CASGLNGRVDNEQFF	TGTGCCAGCGGCTTGAACGGGAGAGTCGACAATGAGCAGTTCTTC
NA	TRBD1	TRBJ2-6	TRBV5-1	CASSSGQVLSGANVLTF	TGCGCCAGCAGCTCCGGACAGGTTTTATCTGGGGCCAACGTCCTGACTTTC
few	NA	TRBJ2-2	TRBV19	CASSMANTGELFF	TGTGCCAGTAGTATGGCAAACACCGGGGAGCTGTTTTTT
few	NA	TRBJ2-4	TRBV20-1	CSARQVLLTIAKNIQYF	TGCAGTGCTAGACAGGTTCTACTGACAATAGCCAAAAACATTCAGTACTTC
NA	TRBD1	TRBJ2-5	TRBV29-1	CSVRGGTGDGETQYF	TGCAGCGTCCGGGGCGGGACAGGGGACGGGGAGACCCAGTACTTC